This T cell receptor (beta chain) was observed in a study of shared clonotypes between healthy human individuals. The ends were cut back, 2 bases at V and 3 bases at J, with 8 bases in the middle. This CDR3 has 15 amino acids. The germline CDR1 and CDR2 sequences are MNHEY and SMNVEV (reference sequence). Here immunoSEQ multiplex PCR was the method, and the copy in TCRdb shows in-frame clones only, minus some. In the table there are about 460,000 clones, approximately 77% of which are singletons. This clone was detected ten times or more. The clonotype comes from a woman in her thirties or forties in good health. Some clones in this sample may be carry-over from other donors' samples. The specimen sequenced was PBMCs. The rearrangement links TRBV27 to TRBJ2-6; TRBD1 might be the D (6 bases). In nucleotides, the CDR3 is TGTGCCAGCAGTTTAACAGGGCGTGGGGCCAACGTCCTGACTTTC. Protein: CASSLTGRGANVLTF.